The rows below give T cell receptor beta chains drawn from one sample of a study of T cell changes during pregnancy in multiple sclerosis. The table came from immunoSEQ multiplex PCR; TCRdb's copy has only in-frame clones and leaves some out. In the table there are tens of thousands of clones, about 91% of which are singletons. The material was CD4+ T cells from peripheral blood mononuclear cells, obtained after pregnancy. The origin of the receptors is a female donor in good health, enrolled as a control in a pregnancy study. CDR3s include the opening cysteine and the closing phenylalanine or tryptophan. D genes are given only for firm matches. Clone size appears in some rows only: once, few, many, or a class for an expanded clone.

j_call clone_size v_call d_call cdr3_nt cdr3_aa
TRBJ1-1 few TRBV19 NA TGTGCCAGTAGTATCCTAGGGAACACTGAAGCTTTCTTT CASSILGNTEAFF
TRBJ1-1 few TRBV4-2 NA TGTGCCAGCAGCCAAGATACGCAGGGGACTTTCTTT CASSQDTQGTFF
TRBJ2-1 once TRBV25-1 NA TGTGCCAGCAGTGAGACAGGGGGCCAGCGGGAGGGTGAGCAGTTCTTC CASSETGGQREGEQFF
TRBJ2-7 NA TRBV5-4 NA TGTGCCAGCAGCCCCCGGCGGGGGCTGCTTTCGAGGTACGAGCAGTACTTC CASSPRRGLLSRYEQYF
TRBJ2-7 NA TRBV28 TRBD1 TGTGCCAGCAGTTCAGACAGGGGCTACGAGCAGTACTTC CASSSDRGYEQYF
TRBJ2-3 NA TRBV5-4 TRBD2 TGTGCCAGCAGCCGACTAGCGTACCCAGATACGCAGTATTTT CASSRLAYPDTQYF
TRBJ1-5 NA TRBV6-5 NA TGTGCCAGCAGGCGGGACAGCAATCAGCCCCAGCATTTT CASRRDSNQPQHF
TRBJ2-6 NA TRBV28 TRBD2 TGTGCCAGCAGTACCCCGGGGGGATTAAGCTCTGGGGCCAACGTCCTGACTTTC CASSTPGGLSSGANVLTF
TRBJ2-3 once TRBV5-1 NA TGCGCCAGCAGCTTTGGGAGCGGAGACCTCCTCCTAATGGAGTATTTT CASSFGSGDLLLMEYF
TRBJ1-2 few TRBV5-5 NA TGTGCCAGCAGCTTGGACAGGGTCCTTGACTATGGCTACACCTTC CASSLDRVLDYGYTF
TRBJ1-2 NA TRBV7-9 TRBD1 TGTGCCAGCAGCCGAGGGACAGGGTATTCAATGTCCTATGGCTACACCTTC CASSRGTGYSMSYGYTF
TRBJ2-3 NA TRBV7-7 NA TGTGCTAGCAGCCCCCAATCCAAAGATACGCAGTATTTT CASSPQSKDTQYF
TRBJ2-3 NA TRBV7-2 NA TGTGCCAGCAGCTTAGTTGTGGGAGTTAGCACAGATACGCAGTATTTT CASSLVVGVSTDTQYF
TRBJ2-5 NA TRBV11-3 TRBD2 TGTGCCAGCAGTTTTACCCCTGTTTTAGCGGGAGAAGAGACCCAGTACTTC CASSFTPVLAGEETQYF
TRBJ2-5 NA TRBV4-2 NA TGTGCCAGCAGCCAAGATACCACAGGGCAAGAGACCCAGTACTTC CASSQDTTGQETQYF
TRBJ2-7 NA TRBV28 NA TGTGCCAGCAGTTTTCTAGGCGGATCTCCCTACGAGCAGTACTTC CASSFLGGSPYEQYF
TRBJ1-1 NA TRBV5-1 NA TGCGCCAGCAGCTTGTCCGGGGGAGGGTACACTGAAGCTTTCTTT CASSLSGGGYTEAFF
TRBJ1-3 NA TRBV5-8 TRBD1 TGTGCCACTACCCGACAGGGGTACTCTGGAAACACCATATATTTT CATTRQGYSGNTIYF
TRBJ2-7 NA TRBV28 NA TGTGCCAGCGGCCAGACTAGGCCCTACGAGCAGTACTTC CASGQTRPYEQYF
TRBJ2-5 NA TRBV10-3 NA TGTGCCACAACACGGGGGTACCAAGAGACCCAGTACTTC CATTRGYQETQYF
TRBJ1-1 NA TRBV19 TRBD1 TGTGCCAGTAGAGCACCAGGGGGGTGGGCCACTGAAGCTTTCTTT CASRAPGGWATEAFF
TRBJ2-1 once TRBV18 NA TGTGCCAGCTCAACCCTTCCCCCCACAGCGGGTAATTACAATGAGCAGTTCTTC CASSTLPPTAGNYNEQFF
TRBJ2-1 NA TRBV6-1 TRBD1 TGTGCCAGCAATCCGGGACAGGGGGGAAGGAATGAGCAGTTCTTC CASNPGQGGRNEQFF
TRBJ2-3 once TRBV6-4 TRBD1 TGTGCCAGCAGTGGGACAGGGGGCGCAGATACGCAGTATTTT CASSGTGGADTQYF
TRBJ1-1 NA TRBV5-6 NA TGTGCCAGCAGCTTGGCCTCGAACACTGAAGCTTTCTTT CASSLASNTEAFF
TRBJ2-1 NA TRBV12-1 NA TGTGCCAGCAGCTCATCCGGGACTGCATGGGGTGAGCAGTTCTTC CASSSSGTAWGEQFF
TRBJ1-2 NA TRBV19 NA TGTGCCAGTAGTTCCCGGGACTCAACCAACTATGGCTACACCTTC CASSSRDSTNYGYTF
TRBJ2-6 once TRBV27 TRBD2 TGTGCCAGCTCAAGACTAGCCGCCGGAGGGGCCAACGTCCTGACTTTC CASSRLAAGGANVLTF
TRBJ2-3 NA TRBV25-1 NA TGTGCCAGCAGCCGCCAGAGCGGAATCGACGATACGCAGTATTTT CASSRQSGIDDTQYF
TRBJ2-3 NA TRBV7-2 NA TGTGCCAGCAGCGTACCGGGACACAGCACAGATACGCAGTATTTT CASSVPGHSTDTQYF
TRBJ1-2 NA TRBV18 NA TGTGCCAGCTCACCATTGGGGGCCGGCTATGGCTACACCTTC CASSPLGAGYGYTF
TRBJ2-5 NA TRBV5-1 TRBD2 TGCGCCAGCAGACGCGGGACTAGCGGGGGGGTCTACCAAGAGACCCAGTACTTC CASRRGTSGGVYQETQYF
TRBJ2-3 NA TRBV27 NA TGTGCCAGCAGTTCCACCCGGGGATCGCAGTATTTT CASSSTRGSQYF
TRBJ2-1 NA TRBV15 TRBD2 TGTGCCACCAGCAGGGGGGGGAGCTCCTACAATGAGCAGTTCTTC CATSRGGSSYNEQFF
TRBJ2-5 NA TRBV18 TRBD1 TGTGCCAGCTCACCCAGGGGGCAGGAGACCCAGTACTTC CASSPRGQETQYF
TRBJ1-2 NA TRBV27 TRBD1 TGTGCCAGCAGTCGGACAGGGGCCGAGTATGGCTACACCTTC CASSRTGAEYGYTF
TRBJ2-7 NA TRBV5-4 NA TGTGCCAGCAGCCCCGTCGGAGGGGCGAGGTCGGACGAGCAGTACTTC CASSPVGGARSDEQYF
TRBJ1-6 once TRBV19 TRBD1 TGTGCCAGTAGTACCCGACAGGGGCGGAATTCACCCCTCCACTTT CASSTRQGRNSPLHF
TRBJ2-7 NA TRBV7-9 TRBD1 TGTGCCAGCAGCTCAGGAAGGGGGACAGGGAACTACGAGCAGTACTTC CASSSGRGTGNYEQYF
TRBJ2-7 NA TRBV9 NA TGTGCCAGCAGCCCTCGACAGGCCGAAACCTACGAGCAGTACTTC CASSPRQAETYEQYF
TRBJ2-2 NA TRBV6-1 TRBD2 TGTGCCAGCAGTGAGACTAGCGGCGGGGAGCTGTTTTTT CASSETSGGELFF
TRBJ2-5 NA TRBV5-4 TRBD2 TGTGCCAGCAGCTTGGAACTGGCGGGGGACGTGACCCAGTACTTC CASSLELAGDVTQYF
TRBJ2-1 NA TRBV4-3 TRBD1 TGCGCCAGCAGCCAAGTTCCAGGGGGCACCTACAATGAGCAGTTCTTC CASSQVPGGTYNEQFF
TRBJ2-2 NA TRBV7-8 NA TGTGCCAGCAGCTTAGGGGCGGCGGGGAGCACCGGGGAGCTGTTTTTT CASSLGAAGSTGELFF
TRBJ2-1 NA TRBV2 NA TGTGCCAGCAGTGTAGATCCTAGGCAAATCGATGAGCAGTTCTTC CASSVDPRQIDEQFF
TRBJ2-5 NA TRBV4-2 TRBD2 TGTGCCAGCAGCCTCCTCCTAGCGGGGGAAGAGACCCAGTACTTC CASSLLLAGEETQYF
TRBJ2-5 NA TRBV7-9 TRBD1 TGTGCCAGCAGCGTGGGACAGTGGGAGACCCAGTACTTC CASSVGQWETQYF
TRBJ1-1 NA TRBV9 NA TGTGCCAGCAGCCTTATAACAGGGAGCACTGAAGCTTTCTTT CASSLITGSTEAFF
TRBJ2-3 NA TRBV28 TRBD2 TGTGCCAGCAGAACCGGGACTAGCCTCACAGATACGCAGTATTTT CASRTGTSLTDTQYF
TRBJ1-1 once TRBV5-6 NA TGTGCCAGCAGCTTGGGGGCAAACACTGAAGCTTTCTTT CASSLGANTEAFF
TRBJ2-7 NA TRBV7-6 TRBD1 TGTGCCAGCAGCTTCTCCGGGACAGGGTATCACGGCGAGCAGTACTTC CASSFSGTGYHGEQYF
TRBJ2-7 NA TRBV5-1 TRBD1 TGCGCCAGCAGCTCCGGGACAGCAAACTACGAGCAGTACTTC CASSSGTANYEQYF